The clone carrying this T cell receptor (beta chain) has a handful of counts. Germline CDR1 MNHEY, CDR2 SVGAGI. With 5 bases removed from V and 6 bases from J, the gap between germline ends came to 6 bases. The CDR3 is 11 amino acids. This sample was taken from a study of T-cell memory formation after mild COVID-19. TCRdb re-called the 5' RACE reads through MiXCR, storing one row per CDR3 protein. The repertoire includes about 57,000 distinct CDR3 sequences, 10% to 15% of them detected once, and about 25% sits in the top ten. The TCR originated in a man aged 18 to 30 who had mild COVID-19 (a few samples of this study predate the infection). Cell type and time point are not known. The sample taken for sequencing was PBMCs or a T cell subset sorted from them (not recorded which). The V and J genes are TRBV6-5 and TRBJ2-3; unclear D gene. In nucleotides, the CDR3 is TGTGCCAGCAGTGACTGGGATACGCAGTATTTT. Its translation is CASSDWDTQYF.